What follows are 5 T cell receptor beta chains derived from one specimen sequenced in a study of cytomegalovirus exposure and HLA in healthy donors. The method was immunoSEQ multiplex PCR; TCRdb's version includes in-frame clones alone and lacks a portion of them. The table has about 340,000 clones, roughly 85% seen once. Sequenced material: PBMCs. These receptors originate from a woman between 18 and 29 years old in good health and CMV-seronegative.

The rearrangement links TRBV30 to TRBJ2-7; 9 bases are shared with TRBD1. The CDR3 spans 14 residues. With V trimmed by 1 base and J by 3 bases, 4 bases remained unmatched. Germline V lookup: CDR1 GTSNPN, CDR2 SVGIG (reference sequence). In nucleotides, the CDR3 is TGTGCCTGGAGTGCCTGGGACAGGGACTACGAGCAGTACTTC. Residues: CAWSAWDRDYEQYF.

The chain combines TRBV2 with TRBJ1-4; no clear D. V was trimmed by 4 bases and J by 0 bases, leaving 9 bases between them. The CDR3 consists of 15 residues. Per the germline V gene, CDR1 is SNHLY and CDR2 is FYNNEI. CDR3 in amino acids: CASSAQDATNEKLFF. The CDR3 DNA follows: TGTGCCAGCAGTGCGCAGGATGCAACTAATGAAAAACTGTTTTTT.

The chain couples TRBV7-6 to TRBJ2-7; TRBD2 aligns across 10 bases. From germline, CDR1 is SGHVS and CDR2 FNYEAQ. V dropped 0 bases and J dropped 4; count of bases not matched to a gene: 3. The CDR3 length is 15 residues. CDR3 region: CASSLAHSGRYEQYF. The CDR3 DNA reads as TGTGCCAGCAGCTTAGCGCATAGCGGGAGGTACGAGCAGTACTTC.

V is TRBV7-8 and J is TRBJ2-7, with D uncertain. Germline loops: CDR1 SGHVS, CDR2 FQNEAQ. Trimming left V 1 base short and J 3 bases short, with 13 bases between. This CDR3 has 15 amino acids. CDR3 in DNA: TGTGCCAGCAGCTTAGGAGCCTCCAGGTTCTACGAGCAGTACTTC. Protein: CASSLGASRFYEQYF.

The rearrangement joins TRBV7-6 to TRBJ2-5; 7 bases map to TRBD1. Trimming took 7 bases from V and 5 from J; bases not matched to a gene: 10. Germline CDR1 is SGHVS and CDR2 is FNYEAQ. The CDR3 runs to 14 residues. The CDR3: CASNQPGRGETQYF. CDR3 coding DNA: TGTGCCAGCAACCAGCCGGGCAGGGGGGAGACCCAGTACTTC.